The 4 T cell receptor beta chains below come from one sample, sequenced in a study of shared clonotypes between healthy human individuals. Produced via immunoSEQ multiplex PCR; TCRdb's table is partial and in-frame only. The table includes millions of clones, just over 90% detected once. Sequenced material: naive CD4+ T cells sorted from blood. As to subset: CD45RA+ positively selected. These receptors all come from a man aged 18 to 29 in good health.

This rearrangement joins TRBV7-8 to TRBJ2-6; D gene unclear. Looked up from germline, CDR1 is SGHVS and CDR2 is FQNEAQ. V lost 5 bases and J lost 0, with 14 bases in between. The CDR3 contains 17 residues. CDR3 nucleotides: TGTGCCAGCAGCCCGACACGGAACTTCTCTGGGGCCAACGTCCTGACTTTC. This gives the protein CASSPTRNFSGANVLTF.

This chain uses TRBV10-3 with TRBJ1-1; D unclear. V lost 7 bases and J 1 base, leaving 10 bases between the germline ends. Germline assignment: CDR1 ENHRY and CDR2 SYGVKD. This CDR3 contains 13 residues. CDR3: CAIMASQNTEAFF. The CDR3 DNA follows: TGTGCCATCATGGCATCTCAGAACACTGAAGCTTTCTTT.

The V call is TRBV9, the J call TRBJ2-3; 10 positions agree with TRBD2. V gave up 3 bases and J gave up 2 bases; unmatched junction bases: 6. The CDR3 runs to 16 residues. Germline V gene sequence: CDR1 SGDLS, CDR2 YYNGEE. The CDR3 protein is CASSAVAGGITDTQYF. The DNA for the CDR3 is TGTGCCAGCAGCGCTGTAGCGGGAGGTATCACAGATACGCAGTATTTT.

V and J are TRBV27 and TRBJ2-1; 8 positions match TRBD2. The trim removed 5 bases at V and 3 bases at J, leaving 6 bases unmatched. This CDR3 has 15 residues. Germline loops: CDR1 MNHEY, CDR2 SMNVEV (reference sequence). The CDR3 region has the DNA TGTGCCAGCAGTAGTAGCGGGGCCCACTACAATGAGCAGTTCTTC. It translates to CASSSSGAHYNEQFF.